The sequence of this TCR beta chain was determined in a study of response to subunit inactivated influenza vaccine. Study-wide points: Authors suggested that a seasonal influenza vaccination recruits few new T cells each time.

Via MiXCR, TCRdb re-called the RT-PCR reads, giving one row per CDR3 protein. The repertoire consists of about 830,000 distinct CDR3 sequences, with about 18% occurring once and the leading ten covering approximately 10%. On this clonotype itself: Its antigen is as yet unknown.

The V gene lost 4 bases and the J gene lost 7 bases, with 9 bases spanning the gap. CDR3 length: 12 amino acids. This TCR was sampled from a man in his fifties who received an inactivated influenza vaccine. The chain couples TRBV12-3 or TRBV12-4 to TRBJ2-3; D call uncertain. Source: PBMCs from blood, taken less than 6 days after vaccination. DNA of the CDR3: TGTGCCAGCAGTTCGACCTCCTATACGCAGTATTTT. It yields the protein CASSSTSYTQYF.